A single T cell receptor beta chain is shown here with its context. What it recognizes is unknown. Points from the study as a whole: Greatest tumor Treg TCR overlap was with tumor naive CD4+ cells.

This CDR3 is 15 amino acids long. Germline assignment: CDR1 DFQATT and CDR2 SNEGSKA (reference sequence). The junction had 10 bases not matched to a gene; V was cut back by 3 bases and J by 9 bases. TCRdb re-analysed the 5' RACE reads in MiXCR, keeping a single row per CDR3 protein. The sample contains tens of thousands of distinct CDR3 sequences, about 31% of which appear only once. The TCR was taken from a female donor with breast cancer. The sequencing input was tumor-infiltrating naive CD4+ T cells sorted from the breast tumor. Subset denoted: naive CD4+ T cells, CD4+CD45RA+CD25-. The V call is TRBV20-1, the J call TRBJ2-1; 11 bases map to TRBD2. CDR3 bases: TGCAGTGCTAGCGTACTAGCGGGAGAAATTAGTGAGCAGTTCTTC. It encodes CSASVLAGEISEQFF.